This TCR beta chain comes out of a study of neurological immune-mediated disorders. Whole-study results and caveats: The study found no CDR3 amino acid sequences shared by expanded clones across subjects, suggesting private repertoires in all groups.

TCRdb itself ran the 5' RACE reads through MiXCR, one entry per CDR3 protein. This table holds 70,000 to 75,000 distinct CDR3 sequences, about 13% found once. Time point meaning: longitudinal time-point 1 (baseline). From germline, CDR1 is LGHDT and CDR2 YNNKEL (reference sequence). The V gene end was trimmed by 2 bases and the J gene end by 5 bases; junction bases not matched to a gene: 5. The length of the CDR3 is 14 residues. The table lists this clonotype with many counts. Its antigen is undetermined. The receptor was derived from a female donor with HTLV-1-associated myelopathy (HAM/TSP). The V gene is TRBV3-1, the J gene TRBJ1-1; 7 bases are a match to TRBD1. Source material: PBMCs. CDR3 in DNA: TGTGCCAGCAGCCAATTCCCAGGGGGAACTGAAGCTTTCTTT. This encodes CASSQFPGGTEAFF.